These 4 T cell receptor beta chains share one sample of origin, sequenced in a study of radiation and T cells in renal cell carcinoma. Time point specified: baseline pretreatment blood. As to treatment: 15 Gy SBRT to primary tumor, nephrectomy 4 weeks later. Measured with immunoSEQ multiplex PCR; TCRdb has only the in-frame clones, and not every one. The top ten clones hold more than 5.5% of a sample with more than 75,000 clones, 70% to 85% of them seen once. This sample comprised blood, obtained from a patient whose treatment included radiotherapy and nephrectomy. These TCRs come from a man in his sixties with renal cell carcinoma.

CDR3 bases: TGTGCCACCAGCAGAGATATAGGACAGGGTGACGAGCAGTACTTC. Its protein is CATSRDIGQGDEQYF. The chain carries TRBV15 and TRBJ2-7; 8 bases line up with TRBD1. Unmatched junction bases numbered 6, after V lost 0 bases and J lost 5 bases. Looked up from germline, CDR1 is LNHNV and CDR2 is YYDKDF (reference sequence). This CDR3 comprises 15 residues. Full variable domain (rest looked up from reference TRBV15 and TRBJ2-7): DAMVIQNPRYQVTQFGKPVTLSCSQTLNHNVMYWYQQKSSQAPKLLFHYYDKDFNNEADTPDNFQSRRPNTSFCFLDIRSPGLGDTAMYLCATSRDIGQGDEQYFGPGTRLTVT.

This chain connects TRBV30 to TRBJ2-3, with TRBD2 matching over 8 bases. This CDR3 is built from 18 residues. V lost 2 bases to trimming and J lost 1 base; unmatched junction nucleotides: 14. CDR1 GTSNPN and CDR2 SVGIG come from the germline V gene (reference sequence). This chain's CDR3 is CAWSPSGGRSWGTDTQYF. The CDR3 region has the DNA TGTGCCTGGAGTCCCAGTGGCGGGAGGTCGTGGGGCACAGATACGCAGTATTTT.

The genes are TRBV14 and TRBJ2-7; D remains ambiguous. V was cut by 0 bases and J by 6 bases, with 12 bases left in between. Per the germline V gene, CDR1 is SGHDN and CDR2 is FVKESK. The CDR3 runs 14 residues. CDR3 in DNA: TGTGCCAGCAGCCAAGATCTGAGCTGGAGCGAGCAGTACTTC. Translating it yields CASSQDLSWSEQYF.

This chain links TRBV2 with TRBJ2-1; tentative D call: TRBD1 (6 bases). Trimming cost V 7 bases and J 0 bases, with 16 bases left between them. The CDR3 loop spans 16 amino acids. Looked up from germline, CDR1 is SNHLY and CDR2 is FYNNEI. CDR3 DNA sequence: TGTGCCAGCAAGAAAGGGGGTTCAGGCTCCTACAATGAGCAGTTCTTC. Residues: CASKKGGSGSYNEQFF.